This T cell receptor (beta chain) originates from a study of spatial heterogeneity in lung cancer. The time point here: blood at routine non-recurrence follow-up after resection. TCRdb reprocessed the 5' RACE reads via MiXCR and lists one record per CDR3 protein. The table lists about 110,000 distinct CDR3 sequences, 11% of them singletons, with 24% in the top ten. This CDR3 spans 15 amino acids. V was trimmed by 0 bases and J by 3 bases, leaving 10 bases between them. Germline CDR1 and CDR2: SGHTA and FQGNSA. This clonotype has a handful of counts. The V and J genes are TRBV7-2 and TRBJ2-3; D remains ambiguous. Sequenced material: PBMCs, taken at follow-up. The clonotype was recovered from a female donor with early-stage non-small cell lung cancer. CDR3 amino acids: CASSLAPRVTDTQYF. Written as DNA, the CDR3 is TGTGCCAGCAGCTTAGCTCCCCGTGTAACAGATACGCAGTATTTT. Variable domain in full (rest from reference TRBV7-2 and TRBJ2-3): GAGVSQSPSNKVTEKGKDVELRCDPISGHTALYWYRQSLGQGLEFLIYFQGNSAPDKSGLPSDRFSAERTGGSVSTLTIQRTQQEDSAVYLCASSLAPRVTDTQYFGPGTRLTVL.